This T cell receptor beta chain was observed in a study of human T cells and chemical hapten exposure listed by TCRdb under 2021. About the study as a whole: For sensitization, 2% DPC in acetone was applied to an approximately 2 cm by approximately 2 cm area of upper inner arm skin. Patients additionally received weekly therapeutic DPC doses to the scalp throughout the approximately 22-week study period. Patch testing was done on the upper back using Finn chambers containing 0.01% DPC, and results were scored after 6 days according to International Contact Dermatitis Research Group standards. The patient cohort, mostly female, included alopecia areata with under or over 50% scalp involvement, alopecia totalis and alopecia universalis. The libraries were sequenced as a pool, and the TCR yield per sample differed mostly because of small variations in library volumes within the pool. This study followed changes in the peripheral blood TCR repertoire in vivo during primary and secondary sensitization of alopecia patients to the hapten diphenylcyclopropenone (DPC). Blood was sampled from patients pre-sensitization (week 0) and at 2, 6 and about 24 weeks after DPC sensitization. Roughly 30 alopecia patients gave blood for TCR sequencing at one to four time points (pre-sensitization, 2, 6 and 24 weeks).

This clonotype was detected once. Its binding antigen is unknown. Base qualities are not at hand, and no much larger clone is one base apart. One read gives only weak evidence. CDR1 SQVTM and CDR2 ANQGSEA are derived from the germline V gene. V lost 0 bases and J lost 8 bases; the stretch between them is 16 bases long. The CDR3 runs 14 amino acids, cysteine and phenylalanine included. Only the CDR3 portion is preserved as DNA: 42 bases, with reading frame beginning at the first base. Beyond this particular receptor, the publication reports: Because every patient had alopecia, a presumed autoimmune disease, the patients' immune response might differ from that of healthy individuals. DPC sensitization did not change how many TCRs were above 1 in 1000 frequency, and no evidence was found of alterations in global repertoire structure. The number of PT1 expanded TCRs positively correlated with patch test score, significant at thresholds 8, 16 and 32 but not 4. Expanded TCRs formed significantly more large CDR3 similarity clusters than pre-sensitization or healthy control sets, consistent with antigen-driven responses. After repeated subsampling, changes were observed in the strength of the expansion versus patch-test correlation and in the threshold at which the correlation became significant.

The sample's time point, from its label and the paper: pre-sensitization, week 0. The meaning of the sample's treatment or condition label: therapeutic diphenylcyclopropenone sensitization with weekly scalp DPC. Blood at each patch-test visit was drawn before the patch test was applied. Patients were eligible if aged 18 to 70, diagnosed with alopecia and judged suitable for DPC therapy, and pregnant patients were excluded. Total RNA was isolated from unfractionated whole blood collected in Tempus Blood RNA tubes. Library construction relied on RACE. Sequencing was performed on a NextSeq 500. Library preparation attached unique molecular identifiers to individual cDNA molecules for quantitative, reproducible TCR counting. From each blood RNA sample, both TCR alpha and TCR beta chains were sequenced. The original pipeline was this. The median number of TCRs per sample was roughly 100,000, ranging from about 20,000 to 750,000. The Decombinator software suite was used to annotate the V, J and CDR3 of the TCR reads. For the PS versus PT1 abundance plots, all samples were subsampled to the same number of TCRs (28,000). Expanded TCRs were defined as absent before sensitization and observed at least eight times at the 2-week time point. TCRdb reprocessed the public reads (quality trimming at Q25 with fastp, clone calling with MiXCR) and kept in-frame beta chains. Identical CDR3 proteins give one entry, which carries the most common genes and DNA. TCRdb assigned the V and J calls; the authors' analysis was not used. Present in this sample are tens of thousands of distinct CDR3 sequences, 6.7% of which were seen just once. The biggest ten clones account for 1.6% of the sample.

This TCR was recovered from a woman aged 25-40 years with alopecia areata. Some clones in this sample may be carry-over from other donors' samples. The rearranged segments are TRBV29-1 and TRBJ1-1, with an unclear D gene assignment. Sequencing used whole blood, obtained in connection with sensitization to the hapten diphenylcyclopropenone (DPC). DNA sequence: TGCAGCGTTGAAGATCGTCTAAGTGCCAGGGAAGCTTTCTTT. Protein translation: CSVEDRLSAREAFF.